This TCR beta chain derives from a study of cytomegalovirus exposure and HLA in healthy donors. PCR employed 60 Vbeta and 13 Jbeta primers. The table came from immunoSEQ multiplex PCR; TCRdb's copy has only in-frame clones and leaves some out. The data show about 180,000 clones, 70% to 90% seen once. This CDR3 contains 16 residues. Per germline, CDR1 SNHLY and CDR2 FYNNEI. The V and J ends lost 4 bases and 0 bases respectively, with 13 bases between them. V is TRBV2 and J is TRBJ1-3; possible D gene TRBD1, 5 bases. The clonotype originates from a girl aged 10-17 years in good health and CMV-seropositive. Sequencing used PBMCs. The CDR3 nucleotides are TGTGCCAGCAGTGCTGAGACAGTCCGCTCTGGAAACACCATATATTTT. Translated, it gives CASSAETVRSGNTIYF.